This TCR beta chain was documented in a study of shared clonotypes between healthy human individuals. Study results and limitations: A generally larger estimated richness was seen in naive subsets than in memory subsets.

At deep level, the assay was performed. Authors' data handling: As immunoSEQ supplied junction-only sequences (without quality scores), filtering differed. Data came from immunoSEQ multiplex PCR; TCRdb stores just in-frame clones and leaves some out. That table furnishes V, J and clone size, whereas the DNA furnished D and trimming. In the table there are around 640,000 clones, around 96% of which are singletons. Naive CD8 cells lacked CD45RO and underwent positive selection for CCR7, leaving out terminally differentiated effector memory CD45RA+ cells. A note on this clone: Its matching antigen is unknown.

Sequenced: naive CD8+ T cells sorted from blood. The origin of this receptor is a woman younger than 45 in good health.

CDR3 loop: CASRGETQYF. CDR3 bases: TGTGCCAGCAGGGGAGAGACCCAGTACTTC. The chain recombines TRBV6-5 with TRBJ2-5, with D uncertain. Germline V gene sequence: CDR1 MNHEY, CDR2 SVGAGI. This CDR3 has 10 residues. Trimming pared 6 bases from V and 4 bases from J, leaving 3 bases between.